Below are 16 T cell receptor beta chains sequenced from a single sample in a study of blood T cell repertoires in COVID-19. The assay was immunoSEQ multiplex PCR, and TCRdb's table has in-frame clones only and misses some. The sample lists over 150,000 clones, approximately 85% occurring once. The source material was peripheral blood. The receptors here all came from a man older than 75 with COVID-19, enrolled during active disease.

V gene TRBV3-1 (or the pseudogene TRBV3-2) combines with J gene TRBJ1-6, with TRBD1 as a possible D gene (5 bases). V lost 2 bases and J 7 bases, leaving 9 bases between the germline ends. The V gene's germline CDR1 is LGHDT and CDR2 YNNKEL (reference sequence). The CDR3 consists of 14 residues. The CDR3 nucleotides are TGTGCCAGCAGCCAACGGGGGAGGAATTCACCCCTCCACTTT. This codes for CASSQRGRNSPLHF.

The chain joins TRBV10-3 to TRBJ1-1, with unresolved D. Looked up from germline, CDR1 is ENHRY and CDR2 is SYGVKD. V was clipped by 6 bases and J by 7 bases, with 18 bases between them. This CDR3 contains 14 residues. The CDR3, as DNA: TGTGCCATCAGGGAACTATATAGTGGTGATGAAGCTTTCTTT. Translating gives CAIRELYSGDEAFF.

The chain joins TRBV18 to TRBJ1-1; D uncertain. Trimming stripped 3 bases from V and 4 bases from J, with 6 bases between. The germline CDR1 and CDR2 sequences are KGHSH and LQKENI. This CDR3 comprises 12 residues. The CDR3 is CASSPVRTEAFF. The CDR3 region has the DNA TGTGCCAGCTCACCCGTTCGCACTGAAGCTTTCTTT.

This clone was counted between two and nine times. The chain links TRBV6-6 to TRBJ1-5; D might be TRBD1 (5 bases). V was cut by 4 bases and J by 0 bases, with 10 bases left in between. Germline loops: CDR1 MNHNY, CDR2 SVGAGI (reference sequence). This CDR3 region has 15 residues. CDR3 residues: CASSSRQSSNQPQHF. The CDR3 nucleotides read TGTGCCAGCAGTTCCCGACAGAGTAGCAATCAGCCCCAGCATTTT.

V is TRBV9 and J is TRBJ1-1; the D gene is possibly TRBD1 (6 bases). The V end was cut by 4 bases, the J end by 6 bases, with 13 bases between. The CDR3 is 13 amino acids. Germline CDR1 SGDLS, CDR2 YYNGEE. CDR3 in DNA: TGTGCCAGCAGCCTAGTACAGGGTTCTGAAGCTTTCTTT. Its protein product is CASSLVQGSEAFF.

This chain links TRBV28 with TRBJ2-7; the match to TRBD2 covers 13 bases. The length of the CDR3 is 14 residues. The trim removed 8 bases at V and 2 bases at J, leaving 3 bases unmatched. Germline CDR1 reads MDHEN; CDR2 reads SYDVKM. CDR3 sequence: CASLTSGGPYEQYF. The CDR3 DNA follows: TGTGCCAGCCTGACTAGCGGGGGGCCCTACGAGCAGTACTTC.

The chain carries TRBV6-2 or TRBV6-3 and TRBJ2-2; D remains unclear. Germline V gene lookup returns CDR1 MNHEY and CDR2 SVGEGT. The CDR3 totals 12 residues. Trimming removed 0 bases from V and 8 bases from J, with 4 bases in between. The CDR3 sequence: CASSYSAGELFF. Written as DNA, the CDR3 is TGTGCCAGCAGTTACTCAGCTGGGGAGCTGTTTTTT.

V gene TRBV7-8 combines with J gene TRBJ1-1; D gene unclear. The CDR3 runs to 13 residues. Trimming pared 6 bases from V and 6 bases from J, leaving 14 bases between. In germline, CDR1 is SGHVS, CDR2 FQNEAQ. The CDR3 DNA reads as TGTGCCAGCAGACCGGGCAGTAGCGCTGAAGCTTTCTTT. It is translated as CASRPGSSAEAFF. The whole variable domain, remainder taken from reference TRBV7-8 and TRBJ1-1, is GAGVSQSPRYKVAKRGQDVALRCDPISGHVSLFWYQQALGQGPEFLTYFQNEAQLDKSGLPSDRFFAERPEGSVSTLKIQRTQQEDSAVYLCASRPGSSAEAFFGQGTRLTVV.

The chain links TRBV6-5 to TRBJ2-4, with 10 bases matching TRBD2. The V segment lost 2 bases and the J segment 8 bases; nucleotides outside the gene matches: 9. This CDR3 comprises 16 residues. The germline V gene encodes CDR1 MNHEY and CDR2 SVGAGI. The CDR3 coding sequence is TGTGCCAGCAGTTACGAAGGTAGCGGGGGGTTAGACATTCAGTACTTC. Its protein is CASSYEGSGGLDIQYF.

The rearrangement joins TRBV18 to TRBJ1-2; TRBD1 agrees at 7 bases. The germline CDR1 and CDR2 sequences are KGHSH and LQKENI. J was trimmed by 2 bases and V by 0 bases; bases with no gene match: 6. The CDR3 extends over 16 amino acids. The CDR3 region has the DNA TGTGCCAGCTCACCACCTGGGACAGATAAAAACTATGGCTACACCTTC. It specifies CASSPPGTDKNYGYTF. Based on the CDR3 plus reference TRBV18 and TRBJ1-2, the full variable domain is NAGVMQNPRHLVRRRGQEARLRCSPMKGHSHVYWYRQLPEEGLKFMVYLQKENIIDESGMPKERFSAEFPKEGPSILRIQQVVRGDSAAYFCASSPPGTDKNYGYTFGSGTRLTVV.

This chain's CDR3 is CASSSPTPGGLGYTF. DNA for the CDR3: TGTGCCAGCAGCTCTCCTACCCCGGGGGGTCTTGGCTACACCTTC. The rearrangement uses TRBV5-6 and TRBJ1-2, with a tentative D call TRBD1 (5 bases). This CDR3 region has 15 residues. V shed 3 bases and J shed 7 bases, with 19 bases lying between them. In germline, CDR1 is SGHDT, CDR2 YYEEEE.

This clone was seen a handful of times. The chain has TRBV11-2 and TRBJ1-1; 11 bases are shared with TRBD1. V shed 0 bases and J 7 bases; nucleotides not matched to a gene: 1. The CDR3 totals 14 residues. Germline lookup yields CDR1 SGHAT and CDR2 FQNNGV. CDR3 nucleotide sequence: TGTGCCAGCAGCTTAGATGGGACAGGGGGTGAAGCTTTCTTT. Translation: CASSLDGTGGEAFF.

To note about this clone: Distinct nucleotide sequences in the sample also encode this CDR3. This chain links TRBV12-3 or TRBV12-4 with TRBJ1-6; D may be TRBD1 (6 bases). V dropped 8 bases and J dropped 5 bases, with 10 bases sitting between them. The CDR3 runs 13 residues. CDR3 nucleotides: TGTGCCAGCCGGCGACAGGATAATTCACCCCTCCACTTT. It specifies CASRRQDNSPLHF.

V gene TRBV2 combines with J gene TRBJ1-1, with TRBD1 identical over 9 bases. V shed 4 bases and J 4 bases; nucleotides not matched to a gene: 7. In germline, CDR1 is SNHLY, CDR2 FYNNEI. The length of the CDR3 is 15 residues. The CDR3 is CASSANRGQGTEAFF. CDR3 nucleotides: TGTGCCAGCAGTGCGAACAGGGGGCAAGGCACTGAAGCTTTCTTT. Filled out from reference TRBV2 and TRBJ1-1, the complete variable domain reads EPEVTQTPSHQVTQMGQEVILRCVPISNHLYFYWYRQILGQKVEFLVSFYNNEISEKSEIFDDQFSVERPDGSNFTLKIRSTKLEDSAMYFCASSANRGQGTEAFFGQGTRLTVV.

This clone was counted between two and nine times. The CDR3 DNA reads as TGTGCCAGCAGCTCGACAGGGGGCGATGGCTACACCTTC. This encodes CASSSTGGDGYTF. V and J are TRBV5-6 and TRBJ1-2; 10 bases fit TRBD1. V was clipped by 3 bases and J by 6 bases; unmatched bases: 2. There are 13 residues in the CDR3. Looked up from germline, CDR1 is SGHDT and CDR2 is YYEEEE.

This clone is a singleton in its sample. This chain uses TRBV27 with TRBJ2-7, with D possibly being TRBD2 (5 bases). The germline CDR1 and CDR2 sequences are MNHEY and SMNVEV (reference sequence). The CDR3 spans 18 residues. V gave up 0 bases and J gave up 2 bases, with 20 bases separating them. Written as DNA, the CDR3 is TGTGCCAGCAGTTTATCGGCGGGCGGCTTTACCCGTACCTACGAGCAGTACTTC. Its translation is CASSLSAGGFTRTYEQYF.